The 2 T cell receptor beta chains below come from one sample, sequenced in a study of T-cell memory formation after mild COVID-19. TCRdb re-called the 5' RACE reads through MiXCR, storing one row per CDR3 protein. The data contain fewer than 650,000 distinct CDR3 sequences, approximately 15% of them singletons. Specimen: PBMCs or a T cell subset sorted from them (not recorded which). Source of these receptors: an adult woman who had mild COVID-19 (a few samples of this study predate the infection). Cell type and time point are not known.

This clonotype was seen a few times. The chain carries TRBV30 and TRBJ1-2; the match to TRBD1 covers 7 bases. In germline, CDR1 is GTSNPN, CDR2 SVGIG (reference sequence). This CDR3 is 12 amino acids long. The ends lost 7 bases at V and 2 bases at J; junction bases unmatched: 4. This CDR3 reads CAYIQGNYGYTF. The CDR3 DNA follows: TGTGCCTATATACAGGGGAACTATGGCTACACCTTC.

In its sample, this clonotype was seen a few times. This chain connects TRBV12-3 or TRBV12-4 to TRBJ2-4, with D possibly TRBD2 on 6 matching bases. This CDR3 is built from 13 residues. V was trimmed by 7 bases and J by 6 bases, leaving 13 bases between them. The CDR3 sequence is CASNIDGGNIQYF. The CDR3 nucleotides read TGTGCCAGCAATATTGACGGGGGAAACATTCAGTACTTC.